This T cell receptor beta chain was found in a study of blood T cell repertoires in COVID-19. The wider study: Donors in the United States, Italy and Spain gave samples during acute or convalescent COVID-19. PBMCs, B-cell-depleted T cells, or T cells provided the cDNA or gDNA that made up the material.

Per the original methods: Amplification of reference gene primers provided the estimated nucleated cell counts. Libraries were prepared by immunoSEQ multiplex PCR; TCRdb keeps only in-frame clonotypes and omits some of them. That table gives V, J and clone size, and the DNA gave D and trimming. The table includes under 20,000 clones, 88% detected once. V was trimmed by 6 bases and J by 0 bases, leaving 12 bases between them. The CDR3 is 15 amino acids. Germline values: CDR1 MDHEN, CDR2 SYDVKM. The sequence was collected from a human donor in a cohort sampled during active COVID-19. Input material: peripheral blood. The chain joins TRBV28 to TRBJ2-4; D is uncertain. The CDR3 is CASRARSLAKNIQYF. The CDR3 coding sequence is TGTGCCAGCAGGGCTAGGTCTTTAGCCAAAAACATTCAGTACTTC.